A selection of T cell receptor beta chains follows, all from one sample in a study of blood T cell repertoires in COVID-19. Sequenced by immunoSEQ multiplex PCR; TCRdb stores in-frame clones only, minus some. This repertoire shows about 180,000 clones, about nine tenths found once; its top ten account for 3.5% to 5%. Material for sequencing was peripheral blood. These receptors all come from a woman under 40 with acute or convalescent COVID-19. The CDR3 runs from the conserved cysteine through the conserved F or W. The D gene is left open where the match is weak. Where a row states a size, it is once, few, many or the class of an expanded clone; other rows omit it.

CASSDVVSGNTIYF	-	TRBJ1-3	-	TRBV2
CATSRQGTSLDEQFF	-	TRBJ2-1	TRBD2	TRBV24-1
CAISESGGQGYGYTF	-	TRBJ1-2	TRBD1	TRBV10-3
CASSHDQAQYF	-	TRBJ2-5	-	TRBV11-3
CASSRQLAGVPYEQYF	-	TRBJ2-7	TRBD2	TRBV19
CASSLVPLYEQYF	-	TRBJ2-7	-	TRBV5-1
CASSQREAGREQFF	-	TRBJ2-1	TRBD2	TRBV3-1/TRBV3-2
CATSRDPGQPQHF	-	TRBJ1-5	-	TRBV15
CAGTKGTSGSSGANVLTF	-	TRBJ2-6	TRBD2	TRBV30
CASSLDGLQFF	-	TRBJ2-1	-	TRBV7-8
CASSLGADRRSNSPLHF	-	TRBJ1-6	-	TRBV27
CAWITTGEAFF	-	TRBJ1-1	TRBD1	TRBV30
CASSDGVGQPQHF	few	TRBJ1-5	-	TRBV10-2
CASSLGPYTGELFF	few	TRBJ2-2	-	TRBV5-4
CASSSDWTGTMVGYTF	-	TRBJ1-2	TRBD1	TRBV11-2
CASTHGYTF	-	TRBJ1-2	-	TRBV19
CASSPYTRSGANVLTF	-	TRBJ2-6	-	TRBV18
CASSKGLAFADTQYF	-	TRBJ2-3	TRBD2	TRBV9
CSVEDGDSMSSYNEQFF	few	TRBJ2-1	-	TRBV29-1
CASRQEETQYF	-	TRBJ2-5	-	TRBV2
CASSDLGSEAFF	-	TRBJ1-1	-	TRBV6-1
CASSLGTRELFF	-	TRBJ2-2	-	TRBV12-3/TRBV12-4
CASSEPGGGNQPQHF	-	TRBJ1-5	-	TRBV6-1
CASSGTADNGYTF	-	TRBJ1-2	TRBD1	TRBV18
CASSLGVREGQPQHF	-	TRBJ1-5	-	TRBV11-2
CSVSNNEQFF	-	TRBJ2-1	-	TRBV29-1
CASRRDNSPLHF	-	TRBJ1-6	-	TRBV9
CASSLTSWGDQPQHF	-	TRBJ1-5	-	TRBV7-8
CASSQGGGAPQETQYF	-	TRBJ2-5	-	TRBV4-1
CSVGGGTSGREQYF	-	TRBJ2-7	TRBD2	TRBV29-1
CASSLVASESYEQYF	-	TRBJ2-7	-	TRBV5-1
CSVWDFSSTDTQYF	-	TRBJ2-3	-	TRBV29-1
CASSVRSGQGGSNQPQHF	-	TRBJ1-5	TRBD1	TRBV19
CAVMTGTSYNEQFF	-	TRBJ2-1	-	TRBV27
CASSRGGIGGETQYF	-	TRBJ2-5	TRBD2	TRBV5-1
CASSMGRSGRALTGELFF	-	TRBJ2-2	TRBD2	TRBV19
CASRIPGVSMQFF	-	TRBJ2-1	-	TRBV2
CASAQQNTNEKLFF	-	TRBJ1-4	-	TRBV6-5
CASSESSNRNEQCF	-	TRBJ2-7	-	TRBV6-1
CASSGLAGPNTEAFF	-	TRBJ1-1	-	TRBV25-1
CASSLDRGHNEQFF	few	TRBJ2-1	TRBD1	TRBV7-9
CASSILNRESPLHF	-	TRBJ1-6	-	TRBV2
CARTVGLTTQYF	-	TRBJ2-5	-	TRBV5-1
CAWGGRYEKLFF	once	TRBJ1-4	-	TRBV30
CASSPAVDIISYEQYF	-	TRBJ2-7	-	TRBV7-8
CASSYSSALREQYF	-	TRBJ2-7	-	TRBV28
CASSLGQANEQFF	-	TRBJ2-1	TRBD1	TRBV5-1
CASSTPLGAAFF	once	TRBJ2-1	-	TRBV7-2
CAGLGTSGRAGEQYF	-	TRBJ2-7	TRBD2	TRBV30
CASSLTTDTEAFF	-	TRBJ1-1	-	TRBV2